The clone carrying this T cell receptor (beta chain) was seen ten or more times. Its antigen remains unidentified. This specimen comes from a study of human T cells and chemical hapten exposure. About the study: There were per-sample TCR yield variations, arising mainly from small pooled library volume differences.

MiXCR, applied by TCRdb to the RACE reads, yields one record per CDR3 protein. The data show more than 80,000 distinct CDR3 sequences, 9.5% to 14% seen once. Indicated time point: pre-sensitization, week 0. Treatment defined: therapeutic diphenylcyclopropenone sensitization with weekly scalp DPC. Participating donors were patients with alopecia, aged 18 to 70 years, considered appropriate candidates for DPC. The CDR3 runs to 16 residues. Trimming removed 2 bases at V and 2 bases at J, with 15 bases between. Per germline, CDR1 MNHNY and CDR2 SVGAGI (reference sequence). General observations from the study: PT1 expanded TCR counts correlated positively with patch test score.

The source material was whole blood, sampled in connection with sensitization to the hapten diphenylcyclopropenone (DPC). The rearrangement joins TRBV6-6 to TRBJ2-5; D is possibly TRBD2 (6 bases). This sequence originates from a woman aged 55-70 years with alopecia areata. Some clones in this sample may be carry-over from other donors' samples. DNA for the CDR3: TGTGCCAGCAGTTACCAGGCGGCGGGAAGACAAGAGACCCAGTACTTC. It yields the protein CASSYQAAGRQETQYF.